The rows below give T cell receptor beta chains drawn from one sample of a study of CXCR3 chemokines and chemotherapy response in bladder cancer. TCRdb re-analysed the PCR reads in MiXCR, keeping a single row per CDR3 protein. The sample consists of thousands of distinct CDR3 sequences, roughly 16% of them appearing once. Sampling took place from a patient whose treatment included neoadjuvant chemotherapy. The receptors here all came from a human donor with bladder cancer that responded to neoadjuvant chemotherapy. Both conserved end residues are part of each CDR3. A D gene is named only where the DNA matches it firmly. The listing skips clone size in some rows; elsewhere it reads once, few, many or a size class.

J	length	size	D	V	CDR3	DNA
TRBJ2-1	14	many	TRBD2	TRBV7-9	CASNPTSGRDEQFF	TGTGCCAGCAACCCGACTAGCGGGAGGGATGAGCAGTTCTTC
TRBJ1-2	12	many	NA	TRBV5-6	CASRWLFYGYTF	TGTGCCAGCAGATGGCTTTTTTATGGCTACACCTTC
TRBJ1-1	16	medium-sized	TRBD1	TRBV15	CATSTPWTGLNTEAFF	TGTGCCACCAGCACTCCGTGGACAGGGCTGAACACTGAAGCTTTCTTT
TRBJ1-1	18	many	NA	TRBV6-2/TRBV6-3	CASSPPGLGWMVNTEAFF	TGTGCCAGCAGTCCCCCAGGCCTTGGTTGGATGGTGAACACTGAAGCTTTCTTT
TRBJ2-5	15	large	NA	TRBV6-1	CASSDHGQLEETQYF	TGTGCCAGCAGCGATCACGGACAGCTAGAAGAGACCCAGTACTTC
TRBJ1-2	17	medium-sized	NA	TRBV6-6	CASSYKRDGSPGRGYTF	TGTGCCAGCAGTTACAAAAGGGACGGCTCCCCCGGCCGTGGCTACACCTTC
TRBJ1-1	14	large	TRBD1	TRBV19	CASGTPGGGTEAFF	TGTGCCAGTGGCACTCCAGGGGGCGGCACTGAAGCTTTCTTT
TRBJ1-3	15	medium-sized	NA	TRBV6-1	CASSEGIWGGNTIYF	TGTGCCAGCAGTGAAGGGATCTGGGGTGGAAACACCATATATTTT
TRBJ2-1	15	medium-sized	TRBD2	TRBV7-2	CASSRSSGSGNEQFF	TGTGCCAGCAGCCGTTCTAGCGGGAGTGGGAATGAGCAGTTCTTC
TRBJ1-1	10	medium-sized	NA	TRBV29-1	CSVANTEAFF	TGCAGCGTTGCTAACACTGAAGCTTTCTTT
TRBJ2-7	13	many	NA	TRBV6-2/TRBV6-3	CASTTVGAYEQYF	TGTGCCAGCACTACCGTAGGCGCTTACGAGCAGTACTTC
TRBJ2-7	15	NA	NA	TRBV6-1	CASRATGISSYEQYF	TGTGCCAGCAGGGCAACAGGGATTTCCTCCTACGAGCAGTACTTC